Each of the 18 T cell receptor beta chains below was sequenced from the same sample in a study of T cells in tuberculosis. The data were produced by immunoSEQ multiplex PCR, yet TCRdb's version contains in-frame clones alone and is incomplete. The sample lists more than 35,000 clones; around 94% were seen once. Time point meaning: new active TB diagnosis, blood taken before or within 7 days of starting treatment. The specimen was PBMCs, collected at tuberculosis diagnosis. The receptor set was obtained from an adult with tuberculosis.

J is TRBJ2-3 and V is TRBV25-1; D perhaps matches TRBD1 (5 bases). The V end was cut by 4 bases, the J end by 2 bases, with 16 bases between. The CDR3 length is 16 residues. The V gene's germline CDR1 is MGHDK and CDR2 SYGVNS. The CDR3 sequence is CASSGFRQDITDTQYF. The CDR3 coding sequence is TGTGCCAGCAGTGGATTCAGGCAGGACATCACAGATACGCAGTATTTT.

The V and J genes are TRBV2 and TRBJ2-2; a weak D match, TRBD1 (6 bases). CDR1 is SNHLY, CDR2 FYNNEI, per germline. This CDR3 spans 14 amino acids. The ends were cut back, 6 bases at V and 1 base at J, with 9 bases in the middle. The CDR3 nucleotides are TGTGCCAGCAGCGGACAGTGGAACACCGGGGAGCTGTTTTTT. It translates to CASSGQWNTGELFF.

Written as DNA, the CDR3 is TGCGCCAGTACACACCCAGGACAGAGCACCGGGGAGCTGTTTTTT. It codes for CASTHPGQSTGELFF. J is TRBJ2-2 and V is TRBV5-1; D is possibly TRBD1 (6 bases). This CDR3 is built from 15 residues. V was trimmed by 8 bases and J by 4 bases, leaving 18 bases between them. Germline CDR1 is SGHRS and CDR2 is YFSETQ. Complete variable domain (other parts from reference TRBV5-1 and TRBJ2-2): KAGVTQTPRYLIKTRGQQVTLSCSPISGHRSVSWYQQTPGQGLQFLFEYFSETQRNKGNFPGRFSGRQFSNSRSEMNVSTLELGDSALYLCASTHPGQSTGELFFGEGSRLTVL.

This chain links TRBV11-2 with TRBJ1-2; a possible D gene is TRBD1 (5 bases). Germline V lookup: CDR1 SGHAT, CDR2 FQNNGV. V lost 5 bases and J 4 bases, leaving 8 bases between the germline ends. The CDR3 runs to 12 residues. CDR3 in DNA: TGTGCCAGCAGCCGCGACAGCTATGGCTACACCTTC. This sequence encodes CASSRDSYGYTF.

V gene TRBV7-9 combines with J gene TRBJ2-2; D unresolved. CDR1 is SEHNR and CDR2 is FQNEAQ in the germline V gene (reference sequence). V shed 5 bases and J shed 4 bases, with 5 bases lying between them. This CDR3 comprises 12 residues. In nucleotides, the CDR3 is TGTGCCAGCAGCCTAAGCACCGGGGAGCTGTTTTTT. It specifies CASSLSTGELFF.

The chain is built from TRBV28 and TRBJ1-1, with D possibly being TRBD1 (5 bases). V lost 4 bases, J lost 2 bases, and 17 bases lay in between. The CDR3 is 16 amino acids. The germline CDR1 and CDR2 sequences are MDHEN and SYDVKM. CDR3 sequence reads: CASSSPGHFSNTEAFF. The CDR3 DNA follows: TGTGCCAGCAGTTCCCCCGGACATTTCAGCAACACTGAAGCTTTCTTT.

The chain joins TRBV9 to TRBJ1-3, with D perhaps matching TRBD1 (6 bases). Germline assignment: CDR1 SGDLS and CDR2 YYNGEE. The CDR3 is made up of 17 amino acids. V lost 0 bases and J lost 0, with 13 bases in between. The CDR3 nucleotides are TGTGCCAGCAGCGTAGGACAGGCCGGCTCCTCTGGAAACACCATATATTTT. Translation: CASSVGQAGSSGNTIYF. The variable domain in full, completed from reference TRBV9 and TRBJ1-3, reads DSGVTQTPKHLITATGQRVTLRCSPRSGDLSVYWYQQSLDQGLQFLIQYYNGEERAKGNILERFSAQQFPDLHSELNLSSLELGDSALYFCASSVGQAGSSGNTIYFGEGSWLTVV.

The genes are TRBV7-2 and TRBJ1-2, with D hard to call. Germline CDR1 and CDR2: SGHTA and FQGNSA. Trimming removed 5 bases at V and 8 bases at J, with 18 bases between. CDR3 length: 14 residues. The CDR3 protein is CASSATRAGGGYTF. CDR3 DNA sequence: TGTGCCAGCAGCGCGACTCGGGCAGGAGGGGGCTACACCTTC.

The CDR3 region has the DNA TGTGCCAGCAGCGTAGTGGCGGGTAATTCACCCCTCCACTTT. It translates to CASSVVAGNSPLHF. The rearrangement uses TRBV9 and TRBJ1-6; D gene uncertain. Germline V gene sequence: CDR1 SGDLS, CDR2 YYNGEE. Trimming removed 0 bases from V and 6 bases from J, with 7 bases in between. CDR3 length: 14 residues.

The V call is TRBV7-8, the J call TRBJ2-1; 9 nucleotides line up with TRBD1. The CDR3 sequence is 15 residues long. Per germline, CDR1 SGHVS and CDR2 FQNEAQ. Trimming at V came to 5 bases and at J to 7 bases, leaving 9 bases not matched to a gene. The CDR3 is CASSPRDRVENEQFF. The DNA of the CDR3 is TGTGCCAGCAGCCCCCGGGACAGGGTCGAGAATGAGCAGTTCTTC.

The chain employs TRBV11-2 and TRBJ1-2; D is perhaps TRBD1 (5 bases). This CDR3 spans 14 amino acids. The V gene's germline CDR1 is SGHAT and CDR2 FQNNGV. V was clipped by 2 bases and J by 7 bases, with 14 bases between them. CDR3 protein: CASSLFMGGIGYTF. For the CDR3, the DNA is TGTGCCAGCAGCTTATTTATGGGGGGTATTGGCTACACCTTC.

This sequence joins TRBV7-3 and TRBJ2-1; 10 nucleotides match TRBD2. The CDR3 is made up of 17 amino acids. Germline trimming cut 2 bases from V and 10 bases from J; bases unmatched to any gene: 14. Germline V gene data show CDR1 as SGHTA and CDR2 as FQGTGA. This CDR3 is CASSLASPSSGGFEQFF. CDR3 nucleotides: TGTGCCAGCAGCTTAGCCTCCCCATCTAGCGGGGGCTTCGAGCAGTTCTTC.

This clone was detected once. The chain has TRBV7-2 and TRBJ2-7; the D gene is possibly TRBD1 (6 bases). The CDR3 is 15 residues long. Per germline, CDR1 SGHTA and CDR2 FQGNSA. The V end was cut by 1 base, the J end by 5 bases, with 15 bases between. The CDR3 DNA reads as TGTGCCAGCAGCTTAGTACCAGGGGAACTGAACGAGCAGTACTTC. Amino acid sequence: CASSLVPGELNEQYF.

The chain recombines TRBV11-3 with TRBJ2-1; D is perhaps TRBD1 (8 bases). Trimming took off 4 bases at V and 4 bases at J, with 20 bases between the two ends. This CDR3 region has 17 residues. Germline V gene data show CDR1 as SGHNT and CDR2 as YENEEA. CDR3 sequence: CASSSYIDRGGYNEQFF. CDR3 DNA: TGTGCCAGCAGCTCCTACATCGACAGGGGAGGGTACAATGAGCAGTTCTTC.

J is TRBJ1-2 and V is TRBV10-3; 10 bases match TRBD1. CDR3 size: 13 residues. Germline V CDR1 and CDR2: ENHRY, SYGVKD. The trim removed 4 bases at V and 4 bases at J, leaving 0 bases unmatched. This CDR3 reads CAISGTGGYGYTF. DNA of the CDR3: TGTGCCATCAGTGGGACAGGGGGCTATGGCTACACCTTC.

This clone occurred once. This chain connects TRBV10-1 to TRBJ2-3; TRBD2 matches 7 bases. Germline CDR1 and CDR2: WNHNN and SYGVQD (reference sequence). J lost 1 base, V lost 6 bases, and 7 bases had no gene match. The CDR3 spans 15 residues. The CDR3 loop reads CASSAAAGGTDTQYF. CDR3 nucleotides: TGCGCCAGCAGCGCCGCGGCGGGGGGCACAGATACGCAGTATTTT.

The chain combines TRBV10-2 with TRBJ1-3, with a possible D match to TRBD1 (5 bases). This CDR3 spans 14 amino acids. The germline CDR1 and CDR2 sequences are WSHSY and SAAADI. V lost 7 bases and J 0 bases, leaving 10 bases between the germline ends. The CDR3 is CASNVGDSGNTIYF. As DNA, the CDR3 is TGCGCCAGCAATGTAGGGGACTCTGGAAACACCATATATTTT.

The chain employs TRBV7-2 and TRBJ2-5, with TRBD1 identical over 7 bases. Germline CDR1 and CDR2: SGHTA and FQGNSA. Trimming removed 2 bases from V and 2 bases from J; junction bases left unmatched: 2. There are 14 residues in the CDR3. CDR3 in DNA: TGTGCCAGCAGCTTAACGGGACAGCAAGAGACCCAGTACTTC. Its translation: CASSLTGQQETQYF.